This T cell receptor (beta chain) emerged from a study of shared clonotypes between healthy human individuals. The authors' processing: With immunoSEQ giving junction-only sequences and no quality scores, filtering differed. Data came from immunoSEQ multiplex PCR; TCRdb stores just in-frame clones and leaves some out. For V, J and clone size, that table is used; D and trimming come from the DNA. The repertoire consists of over 850,000 clones, with approximately 80% occurring once and the leading ten covering approximately 0.56%. This clone was counted once. The sequence was collected from a man between 18 and 29 years old in good health. Some clones in this sample may be carry-over from other donors' samples. Material for sequencing was memory CD4+ T cells from PBMCs. Subset meaning: CD45RA-negative fraction.

The CDR3 sequence is CSAGEYQETQYF. CDR3 DNA: TGCAGCGCAGGAGAGTACCAAGAGACCCAGTACTTC. The V call is TRBV29-1, the J call TRBJ2-5; no clear D. The CDR3 runs 12 residues. The V end was cut by 7 bases, the J end by 0 bases, with 9 bases between. Germline V gene data show CDR1 as SQVTM and CDR2 as ANQGSEA.